This TCR beta chain emerged from a study of human T cells and chemical hapten exposure. Study as a whole: Largely, small differences in pooled library volume made per-sample TCR yields vary.

In this sample, this clonotype turned up a few times. This sample's time point: healthy volunteer bleed at 2 weeks. It was unfractionated whole blood from which total RNA was extracted. Library preparation tagged each individual cDNA molecule with a unique molecular identifier. A single record per CDR3 protein comes from TCRdb applying MiXCR to the RACE reads. Here the sample spans tens of thousands of distinct CDR3 sequences, around 8.8% being singletons. Trimming left V 4 bases short and J 2 bases short, with 14 bases between. The CDR3 spans 14 residues. Germline CDR1 reads GTSNPN; CDR2 reads SVGIG (reference sequence).

This receptor was taken from a female donor in good health. Some clones in this sample may be carry-over from other donors' samples. The chain links TRBV30 to TRBJ1-1; the D is unclear. The specimen sequenced was whole blood. This CDR3 reads CAWTTSLSNTEAFF. CDR3 in DNA: TGTGCCTGGACCACCAGCCTGAGTAACACTGAAGCTTTCTTT. Combining the CDR3 with reference TRBV30 and TRBJ1-1 gives the whole variable domain SQTIHQWPATLVQPVGSPLSLECTVEGTSNPNLYWYRQAAGRGLQLLFYSVGIGQISSEVPQNLSASRPQDRQFILSSKKLLLSDSGFYLCAWTTSLSNTEAFFGQGTRLTVV.